Reported below is one T cell receptor (beta chain). This entry belongs to a study of blood T cell repertoires in COVID-19. Study context: Samples of COVID-19 (acute and convalescent) were obtained from the United States, Italy and Spain. T cells, B-cell-depleted T cells, or PBMCs supplied cDNA or gDNA.

Authors' processing steps: For nucleated cells, counts were estimated from reference gene primer amplification. Method: immunoSEQ multiplex PCR; TCRdb's copy keeps in-frame clones and lacks some. The DNA was the basis for D and trimming; V, J and clone size are from that table. The sample includes approximately 150,000 clones, roughly 83% of them seen just once. With V trimmed by 1 base and J by 4 bases, 6 bases remained unmatched. CDR3 length equals 14 residues. Germline values: CDR1 SQVTM, CDR2 ANQGSEA. The origin of this receptor is a man between 60 and 75 years old with acute or convalescent COVID-19. The sample consisted of peripheral blood. This sequence joins TRBV29-1 and TRBJ1-1, with 7 bases aligning to TRBD1. The CDR3 nucleotides read TGCAGCGTTGAAGCCAGACAGGGAATCACTGAAGCTTTCTTT. Its protein product is CSVEARQGITEAFF.